Each of the 6 T cell receptor beta chains below was sequenced from the same sample in a study of naive and memory T cell subsets. An equimolar mix of two oligonucleotides served as the beta constant-region primer for TRBC1 and TRBC2. TCRdb itself ran the UMI-ligation and nested PCR reads through MiXCR, one entry per CDR3 protein. The sample consists of 25,000 to 30,000 distinct CDR3 sequences, roughly 10% of them appearing once. What was sequenced was effector memory CD4+ T cells from blood. Documented subset: effector memory, CD45RA- CD27-. Receptor source: a human donor in good health.

The chain has TRBV7-2 and TRBJ2-5; possibly TRBD2 for D (7 bases). Germline V CDR1 and CDR2: SGHTA, FQGNSA. Trimming cost V 1 base and J 5 bases, with 11 bases left between them. This CDR3 is 14 amino acids long. In DNA form, the CDR3 reads TGTGCCAGCAGCTTAGGGTGGGGGGGCGAGACCCAGTACTTC. It encodes CASSLGWGGETQYF. The whole variable domain, filled in from reference TRBV7-2 and TRBJ2-5, reads GAGVSQSPSNKVTEKGKDVELRCDPISGHTALYWYRQSLGQGLEFLIYFQGNSAPDKSGLPSDRFSAERTGGSVSTLTIQRTQQEDSAVYLCASSLGWGGETQYFGPGTRLLVL.

This clonotype appeared a few times. This chain joins TRBV2 and TRBJ1-5, with D possibly matching TRBD1 (5 bases). This CDR3 spans 15 amino acids. Germline values: CDR1 SNHLY, CDR2 FYNNEI. V lost 6 bases and J 0 bases, leaving 12 bases between the germline ends. In DNA form, the CDR3 reads TGTGCCAGCAGCGAGGAGGGACTTAGCAATCAGCCCCAGCATTTT. Its translation: CASSEEGLSNQPQHF. Looking up the rest from reference TRBV2 and TRBJ1-5 gives the full variable domain: EPEVTQTPSHQVTQMGQEVILRCVPISNHLYFYWYRQILGQKVEFLVSFYNNEISEKSEIFDDQFSVERPDGSNFTLKIRSTKLEDSAMYFCASSEEGLSNQPQHFGDGTRLSIL.

The chain combines TRBV9 with TRBJ2-3; D is unresolved. CDR1 is SGDLS, CDR2 YYNGEE, per germline. The ends were cut back, 0 bases at V and 2 bases at J, with 4 bases in the middle. The CDR3 extends over 13 amino acids. CDR3 sequence (DNA): TGTGCCAGCAGCGTAGAGTTCACAGATACGCAGTATTTT. Its translation: CASSVEFTDTQYF.

This clonotype was observed many times. The V and J genes are TRBV2 and TRBJ1-2; TRBD1 agrees at 9 bases. The CDR3 covers 13 residues. CDR1 and CDR2 (germline): SNHLY, FYNNEI. V lost 5 bases to trimming and J lost 7 bases; unmatched junction nucleotides: 5. For the CDR3, the DNA is TGTGCCAGCAGTTACAGGGGGCAGTTTGGCTACACCTTC. Protein: CASSYRGQFGYTF.

This clonotype turned up a few times. This chain connects TRBV6-2 or TRBV6-3 to TRBJ1-1; D is ambiguous. Germline assignment: CDR1 MNHEY and CDR2 SVGEGT. CDR3 length: 14 residues. V dropped 6 bases and J dropped 2 bases, with 13 bases sitting between them. The CDR3 sequence is CASRATNFNTEAFF. CDR3 coding DNA: TGTGCCAGCAGGGCGACCAATTTTAACACTGAAGCTTTCTTT.

This clonotype has more than one count but fewer than ten. The chain joins TRBV12-3 or TRBV12-4 to TRBJ1-4, with D unclear. The germline V and J ends were trimmed by 6 bases and 5 bases, with 13 bases remaining between them. The length of the CDR3 is 14 residues. This chain's CDR3 is CASSQPEVNEKLFF. CDR3 nucleotide sequence: TGTGCCAGCAGCCAACCCGAGGTCAATGAAAAACTGTTTTTT.